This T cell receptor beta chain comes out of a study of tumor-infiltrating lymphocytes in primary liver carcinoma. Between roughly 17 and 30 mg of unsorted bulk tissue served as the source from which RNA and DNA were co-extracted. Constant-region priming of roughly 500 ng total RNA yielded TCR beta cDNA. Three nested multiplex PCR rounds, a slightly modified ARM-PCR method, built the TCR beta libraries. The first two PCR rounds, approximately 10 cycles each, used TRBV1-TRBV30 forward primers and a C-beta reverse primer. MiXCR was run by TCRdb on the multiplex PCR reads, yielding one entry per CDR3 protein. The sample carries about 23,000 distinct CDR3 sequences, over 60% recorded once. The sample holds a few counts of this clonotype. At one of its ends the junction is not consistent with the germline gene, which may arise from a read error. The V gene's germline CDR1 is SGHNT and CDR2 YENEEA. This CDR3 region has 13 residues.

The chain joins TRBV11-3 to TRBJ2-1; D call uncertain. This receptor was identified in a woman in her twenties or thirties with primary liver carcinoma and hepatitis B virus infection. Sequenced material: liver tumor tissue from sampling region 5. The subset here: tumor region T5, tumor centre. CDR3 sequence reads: CARSFHTTNEQFF. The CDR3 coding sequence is TGTGCCAGGAGCTTTCACACCACCAATGAGCAGTTCTTC. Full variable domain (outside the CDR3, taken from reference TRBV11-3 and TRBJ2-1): EAGVVQSPRYKIIEKKQPVAFWCNPISGHNTLYWYLQNLGQGPELLIRYENEEAVDDSQLPKDRFSAERLKGVDSTLKIQPAELGDSAVYLCARSFHTTNEQFFGPGTRLTVL.